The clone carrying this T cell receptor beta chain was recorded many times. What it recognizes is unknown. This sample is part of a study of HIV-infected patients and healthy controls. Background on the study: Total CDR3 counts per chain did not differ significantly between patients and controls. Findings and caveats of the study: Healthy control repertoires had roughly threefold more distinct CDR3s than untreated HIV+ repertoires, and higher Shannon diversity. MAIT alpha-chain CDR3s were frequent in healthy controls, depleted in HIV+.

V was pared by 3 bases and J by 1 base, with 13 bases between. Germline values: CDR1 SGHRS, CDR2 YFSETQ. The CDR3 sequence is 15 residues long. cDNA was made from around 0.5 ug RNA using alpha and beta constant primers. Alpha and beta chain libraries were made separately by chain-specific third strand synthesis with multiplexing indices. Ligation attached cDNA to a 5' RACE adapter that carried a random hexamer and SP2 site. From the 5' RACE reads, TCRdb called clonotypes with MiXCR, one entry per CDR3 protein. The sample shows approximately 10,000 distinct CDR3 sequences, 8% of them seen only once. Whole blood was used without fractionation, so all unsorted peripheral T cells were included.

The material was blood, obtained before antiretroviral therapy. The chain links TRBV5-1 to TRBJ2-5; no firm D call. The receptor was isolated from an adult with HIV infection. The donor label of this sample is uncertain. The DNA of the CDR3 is TGCGCCAGCAGCTCCAACGTGGCGGCCCAAGAGACCCAGTACTTC. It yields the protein CASSSNVAAQETQYF.